This T cell receptor beta chain was recorded in a study of blood T cell repertoires in COVID-19 (TCRdb year 2020). Regarding the complete study: The collaborator samples originated in the United States, Italy and Spain and spanned the acute and convalescent phases of COVID-19. The material from the prospective study consisted of cDNA or gDNA derived from T cells, B-cell-depleted T cells, or PBMCs. Deeply sampled blood TCRbeta repertoires from subjects exposed to, actively infected with, or recovered from COVID-19 were included in the dataset. The repertoires were released in a freely available public database intended as a resource for research on the immune response to SARS-CoV-2. The samples were drawn from two sources: the first 160 participants of the ongoing ImmuneRACE study, and 1,000 to 1,500 subjects contributed by 6 global collaborators. Nearly every sample came with metadata listing a de-identified subject ID, COVID-19 status, age in years and sex. Where available, HLA class I and class II types were obtained from metadata supplied by the sample provider rather than from assay-based typing. General study outcomes and caveats: Clinical and demographic metadata were provided uncurated, with the amount varying by source and participant.

The immunoSEQ Assay, a bias-controlled multiplex PCR, was used to amplify TCRbeta CDR3 regions from genomic DNA. The source study handled its data this way. The number of nucleated cells in each sample was estimated by amplification of reference gene primers within the assay. Sequence reads were collapsed and filtered to measure the absolute abundance of every unique TCRbeta CDR3 rearrangement. For each sample, productive Simpson clonality was calculated as the square root of Simpson's diversity index over productive rearrangements. Drawn from immuneACCESS, this table holds only the in-frame rearrangements with V and J called that TCRdb kept. Clones are partly lost; checked studies trace under half to an unresolved V gene and leave the rest unexplained. Clone size and V and J calls were adopted from that table, with D and trimming inferred from the DNA. The sample data list 100,000 or so clones, and under 80% of these were observed just once. 15% to 20% of the sample lies in the top ten.

CDR1 and CDR2 (SGHRS, YFSETQ) derive from the germline V gene. V loses 0 bases of germline sequence and J loses 7 bases, and the interval between the two ends is 4 bases. The CDR3 runs 12 residues from the cysteine to the phenylalanine. CDR3 DNA is the only sequence kept; it has 36 bases, read in frame from the first base. Points on this clone: Its cognate antigen has yet to be identified. No base quality information exists; no much larger clone differs at one position.

Whole blood was collected in K2EDTA tubes by collaborating institutions according to the institutions' own protocols. For TCRbeta analysis, collaborator samples were shipped as frozen whole blood, as isolated PBMCs, or as DNA extracted from either sample type. The chain couples TRBV5-1 to TRBJ2-2; too little of a D gene remains to name it. This clonotype was obtained from a woman in her 70s with acute or convalescent COVID-19. The sequenced sample was peripheral blood. The nucleotides read TGCGCCAGCAGCTTGGGAGGCGGGGAGCTGTTTTTT. This translates into CASSLGGGELFF.